What follows is one T cell receptor (beta chain) and its context. Trimming removed 9 bases from V and 0 bases from J; junction bases left unmatched: 4. The CDR3 extends over 14 amino acids. Germline loops: CDR1 KGHDR, CDR2 SFDVKD. This specimen belongs to a study of T cell responses to AZD1222 COVID-19 vaccine. This table comes from immunoSEQ multiplex PCR, and its TCRdb copy is limited to in-frame clones, with some not included. This table has nearly 100,000 clones, 88% appearing once. This receptor was obtained from an adult in good health. This chain connects TRBV24-1 to TRBJ1-5; TRBD1 matches 7 bases. This specimen consisted of peripheral blood, obtained on day 0 of AZD1222 vaccination. This CDR3 is CATHGQDSNQPQHF. CDR3 coding DNA: TGTGCCACCCATGGACAGGATAGCAATCAGCCCCAGCATTTT.